This T cell receptor beta chain comes out of a study of blood T cell repertoires in COVID-19. Overall study: Samples came from the United States, Italy and Spain, spanning acute and convalescent COVID-19. Sources were T cells, B-cell-depleted T cells, or PBMCs; the material itself was cDNA or gDNA.

The CDR3 has 13 amino acids. Trimming left V 4 bases short and J 7 bases short, with 14 bases between. The germline CDR1 and CDR2 sequences are SNHLY and FYNNEI. In the original workflow: Amplified reference gene primers provided the basis for estimating nucleated cell counts. The repertoire was sequenced with immunoSEQ multiplex PCR; TCRdb's copy has only in-frame clones and lacks some. V and J calls and clone size are those listed in that table; D and trimming were worked out from the DNA. In the table there are 250,000 to 300,000 clones, about four fifths of which are singletons. The clonotype comes from a woman aged 60-75 years with active or convalescent COVID-19. The chain joins TRBV2 to TRBJ2-7; possible D gene TRBD1, 5 bases. Sequenced: peripheral blood. The CDR3 region has the DNA TGTGCCAGCAGTGTTACAGGACCGGAGGAGCAGTACTTC. It yields the protein CASSVTGPEEQYF. The full variable domain, its missing parts supplied by reference TRBV2 and TRBJ2-7, is EPEVTQTPSHQVTQMGQEVILRCVPISNHLYFYWYRQILGQKVEFLVSFYNNEISEKSEIFDDQFSVERPDGSNFTLKIRSTKLEDSAMYFCASSVTGPEEQYFGPGTRLTVT.